The sequence of this T cell receptor beta chain was determined in a study of blood T cell repertoires in COVID-19. Participants spanned ages about 18 to 95 years and resided in about two dozen US areas. Authors' processing steps: Reference gene primer amplification in the assay estimated nucleated cell counts. Clones were sequenced by immunoSEQ multiplex PCR, and TCRdb holds only the in-frame ones, with some missing. The DNA gave D and trimming, while V, J and clone size come from that table. The data hold roughly 330,000 clones, with around 87% observed a single time. The CDR3 runs 14 residues. Germline CDR1 is SGHVS and CDR2 is FNYEAQ. Deletions cut 5 bases from V and 3 bases from J, with 13 bases between.

The sample taken for sequencing was PBMCs or T cells enriched from blood (not recorded which). This chain connects TRBV7-6 to TRBJ1-1; perhaps TRBD1 as D (5 bases). The sequence came from a woman in her 30s who had recovered from COVID-19. CDR3 bases: TGTGCCAGCAGCAAAAGGGAAGGGGACACTGAAGCTTTCTTT. Residues: CASSKREGDTEAFF.